This section outlines one T cell receptor (beta chain) sequence together with its context. The CDR3 runs to 14 residues. V was trimmed by 5 bases and J by 6 bases, leaving 16 bases between them. The germline CDR1 and CDR2 sequences are GTSNPN and SVGIG (reference sequence). The sample originates from a study of cytomegalovirus exposure and HLA in healthy donors. The PCR used 60 Vbeta and 13 Jbeta primers. Here immunoSEQ multiplex PCR was the method, and the copy in TCRdb shows in-frame clones only, minus some. The data show around 100,000 clones, with 79% seen just once and approximately 3% held by the top ten.

The chain recombines TRBV30 with TRBJ2-2, with a possible D match to TRBD2 (7 bases). The sample was PBMCs. This TCR came from a woman in her forties in good health and CMV-seronegative. Here the CDR3 DNA reads TGTGCCTGGTCCCATGGGGGGGCGGCCGGGGAGCTGTTTTTT. It is translated as CAWSHGGAAGELFF.